The TCR beta chain described here comes from a study of neurological immune-mediated disorders. The overall study: The 35 or so multiple sclerosis patients comprised 31 relapsing-remitting and 3 secondary progressive cases. Points from the study as a whole: CDR3 amino acid sequences found in expanded clones were never shared across subjects, suggesting private repertoires in all groups. Phylogenetic analysis grouped 18 of 34 multiple sclerosis patients' repertoires together, suggesting a possible repertoire signature.

Synthesis of cDNA used 5'RACE (with 10-nucleotide random UMIs). TCRdb reanalysed the 5' RACE reads using MiXCR and keeps one entry per CDR3 protein. The sample contains approximately 65,000 distinct CDR3 sequences, roughly 5% of which appear only once. This clonotype was seen at least ten times. The antigen remains undetermined. The germline gives CDR1 SGHRS, CDR2 YFSETQ. The CDR3 spans 15 residues. V lost 0 bases to trimming and J lost 0 bases, with 9 bases between them. The sequenced sample was PBMCs. This sequence joins TRBV5-1 and TRBJ1-1; no reliable D call. This sequence was found in a human donor with multiple sclerosis. The donor label of this sample is uncertain. As DNA, the CDR3 is TGCGCCAGCAGCTTGGTGGTCAGTTTGAACACTGAAGCTTTCTTT. Translated, it gives CASSLVVSLNTEAFF.